This T cell receptor beta chain appears in the sequencing data of a study of identical twins. Findings and caveats of the study: Modelling underestimated the level of out-of-frame TCR alpha sharing observed in monozygotic twins.

TCRdb passed the 5' RACE reads through MiXCR, listing each CDR3 protein once. The sample has 450,000 or so distinct CDR3 sequences; roughly 24% are singletons. The CDR3 is 15 amino acids. The trim removed 3 bases at V and 5 bases at J, leaving 7 bases unmatched. As regards this clonotype: Its target is unknown.

These same records also appear under a second study, on T cells expressing NK-cell markers.

The TCR sequence derives from a woman aged 18-29 years in good health. This chain uses TRBV12-3 or TRBV12-4 with TRBJ2-7, with TRBD2 identical over 10 bases. Sequenced input: CD4+ T cells sorted from blood. CDR3 sequence: CASSFGLSGRNEQYF. The CDR3 coding sequence is TGTGCCAGCAGTTTTGGGCTTAGCGGGAGGAACGAGCAGTACTTC.